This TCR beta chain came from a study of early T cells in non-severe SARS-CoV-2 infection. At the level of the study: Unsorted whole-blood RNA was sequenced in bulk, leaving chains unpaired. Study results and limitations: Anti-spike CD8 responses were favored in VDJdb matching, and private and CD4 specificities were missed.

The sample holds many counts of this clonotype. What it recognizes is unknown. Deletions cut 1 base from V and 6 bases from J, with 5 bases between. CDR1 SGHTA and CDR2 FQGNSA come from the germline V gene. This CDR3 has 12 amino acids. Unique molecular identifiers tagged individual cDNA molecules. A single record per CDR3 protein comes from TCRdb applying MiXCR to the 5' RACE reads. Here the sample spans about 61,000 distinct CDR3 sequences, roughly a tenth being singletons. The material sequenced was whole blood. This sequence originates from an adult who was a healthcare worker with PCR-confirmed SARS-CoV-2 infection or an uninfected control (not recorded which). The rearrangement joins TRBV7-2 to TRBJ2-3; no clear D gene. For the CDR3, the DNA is TGTGCCAGCAGCTTAGTGGGGGATACGCAGTATTTT. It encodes CASSLVGDTQYF.